The T cell receptor (beta chain) described here comes from a study of blood T cell repertoires in COVID-19 (dated by TCRdb to 2019 to 2021). The study in broad terms: Samples from collaborators originated in the United States, Italy and Spain and spanned both the acute and convalescent phases of COVID-19. The dataset comprised deeply sampled blood TCRbeta repertoires from subjects exposed to, actively infected with, or recovered from COVID-19. The prospective study material was composed of cDNA or gDNA derived from T cells, B-cell-depleted T cells, or PBMCs. Where available, HLA class I and class II types were taken from metadata supplied by the sample provider and were not determined by assay-based typing. A freely available public database, intended as a resource for researchers studying the immune response to SARS-CoV-2, is where the repertoires were released. The sample metadata nearly always contained a de-identified subject ID, COVID-19 status, age in years and sex. Samples were obtained from the ongoing ImmuneRACE study (first 160 participants) and from approximately 1,200 subjects provided by 6 global collaborators.

The collaborating institutions used their own protocols to collect whole blood in K2EDTA tubes. For TCRbeta analysis, collaborators shipped samples in one of three forms: frozen whole blood, isolated PBMCs, or DNA extracted from either of those sample types. Concerning this clone itself: Its antigen is still unknown. No base qualities exist here, and no much larger clone lies one base off it.

V ends up 4 bases short and J 12 bases short, with an unmatched junction base count of 9. There are 12 amino acids in the CDR3, from cysteine to phenylalanine inclusive. The sequence is cut down to CDR3 DNA, 36 bases in frame from base 1. The germline V gene specifies ENHRY as CDR1 and SYGVKD as CDR2. General study outcomes and caveats: How much clinical and demographic metadata was included differed by source and by participant, and the metadata was provided uncurated.

TCRbeta CDR3 regions were amplified from genomic DNA by means of the immunoSEQ Assay, a bias-controlled multiplex PCR. In the authors' own workflow: Nucleated cell counts per sample were estimated from amplification of reference gene primers within the assay. Sequence reads were collapsed and filtered to measure the absolute abundance of every unique TCRbeta CDR3 rearrangement. For each sample, productive Simpson clonality was calculated by taking the square root of Simpson's diversity index across productive rearrangements. As stored in TCRdb, this immuneACCESS dataset retains in-frame rearrangements with V and J assigned. A fraction of the clones does not appear; measured against another copy, unresolved V genes explain less than half of the discrepancy, and the remainder lacks a known reason. That table gives V, J and clone size, and the DNA gave D and trimming. Here the sample has under 80,000 clones; roughly 77% occur a single time. The ten most abundant clones make up more than 9.5% of the sample.

The rearrangement joined TRBV10-3 to TRBJ2-7; TRBD2 agrees with 7 junctional bases. The receptor was derived from a human donor in a cohort sampled during active COVID-19. The sequenced material came from peripheral blood. The CDR3 region: CAISGGGTTWYF. The DNA sequence is as follows: TGTGCCATCAGTGGGGGGGGGACTACGTGGTACTTC.